Shown below are 32 T cell receptor beta chains from a single sample sequenced in a study of CD8+CD57+ T cells in acquired aplastic anemia. In patients chosen for sequencing, flow cytometry had shown CD8+CD57+ cell expansion. The template used for profiling TCR beta VDJ and CDR3 was genomic DNA. TCRdb processed the reads anew with MiXCR; each CDR3 protein has one entry. The sample holds a few hundred thousand distinct CDR3 sequences; roughly 82% are singletons and the top ten take about 41%. The source material was sorted CD4+, CD8+, or CD8+CD57+ T cells (not recorded which) from PBMCs. These receptors all stem from a human donor with aplastic anemia.

Ten or more counts support this clonotype. The J gene is TRBJ2-4, the V gene TRBV5-6, with a possible D match to TRBD2 (6 bases). This CDR3 is 12 amino acids long. V was trimmed by 0 bases and J by 8 bases, leaving 6 bases between them. The germline gives CDR1 SGHDT, CDR2 YYEEEE. The CDR3 DNA sequence: TGTGCCAGCAGCTTGGCGGGGGACATTCAGTACTTC. Amino acids: CASSLAGDIQYF.

Of note for this clonotype: Compared with germline, one end of the junction differs, possibly owing to a read error. This chain links TRBV20-1 with TRBJ2-1; D uncertain. CDR1 DFQATT and CDR2 SNEGSKA come from the germline V gene (reference sequence). This CDR3 region has 11 residues. In DNA, the CDR3 is TGCAGTGCTAGGGATCTCTATGAGCGGTTCTTC. It encodes CSARDLYERFF.

The sample holds one count of this clonotype. The CDR3 ends on some other residue instead of the conserved phenylalanine or tryptophan, so this is likely a read error. It is unclear where the CDR3 begins or ends on the DNA, so no DNA is shown, and the CDR3 is as TCRdb lists it. V gene TRBV9 combines with J gene TRBJ2-2. Germline V lookup: CDR1 SGDLS, CDR2 YYNGEE. The CDR3 length equals 12 residues, ends included. The CDR3 is CASSLVPGEQFL.

DNA for the CDR3: TGTGCCAGCAGCTTTCCGGGAGGCGGCGCTACGCAGTATTTT. Amino acid sequence: CASSFPGGGATQYF. The chain joins TRBV7-2 to TRBJ2-3; 7 bases are a match to TRBD2. With V trimmed by 3 bases and J by 8 bases, 8 bases remained unmatched. CDR3 length: 14 residues. CDR1 and CDR2 (germline): SGHTA, FQGNSA.

This clonotype was detected only once. An end of the junction does not agree with germline; a read error may underlie this. The CDR3 loop reads CASGVPGGDAYGDTF. CDR3 sequence (DNA): TGTGCCAGCGGCGTGCCAGGGGGCGACGCCTATGGCGACACCTTC. The chain has TRBV9 and TRBJ1-2, with TRBD1 identical over 8 bases. The CDR3 loop spans 15 amino acids. The germline CDR1 and CDR2 sequences are SGDLS and YYNGEE.

The chain has TRBV7-9 and TRBJ2-3; TRBD2 matches 7 bases. This CDR3 has 13 residues. V lost 6 bases and J lost 15; bases outside the gene matches: 15. Germline CDR1 and CDR2: SEHNR and FQNEAQ (reference sequence). CDR3 nucleotide sequence: TGTGCCAGCAGGTTGGGGGGGGAAGAGCTCGTATATTTT. Protein product: CASRLGGEELVYF.

With respect to this clonotype: The conserved final phenylalanine or tryptophan is absent from the CDR3, which likely points to a read error. Because the CDR3's place on the DNA is in doubt, the DNA is left out and the CDR3 is given as listed by TCRdb. The V and J genes are TRBV7-3 and TRBJ2-2; the tabulated D call, TRBD1, remains unverified against the DNA. The CDR3 comprises 12 residues, both ends counted. Germline CDR1 reads SGHTA; CDR2 reads FQGTGA. The CDR3 sequence is CASSLEQVGAGS.

This clonotype has just a few counts. No conserved phenylalanine or tryptophan is present at the end of the CDR3, so a read error is the likely explanation. The limits of the CDR3 on the DNA are not certain, so only TCRdb's listed CDR3 is given. The V and J genes are TRBV7-2 and TRBJ2-1; the DNA was not compared with TRBD1, the D call given in the table. Germline CDR1 is SGHTA and CDR2 is FQGNSA. The length of the CDR3 is 13 amino acids, counting both ends. CDR3 in amino acids: CASSLGGGADYFY.

This chain connects TRBV7-8 to TRBJ2-2; 8 positions match TRBD2. Germline V gives CDR1 SGHVS, CDR2 FQNEAQ. V shed 2 bases, J shed 6 bases, and the junction held 8 bases outside the gene matches. The CDR3 contains 16 residues. The CDR3 coding sequence is TGTGCCAGCAGCTTACGGGGGGGCAGGTTTGCCGGGGAGCTGTTTTTT. As protein: CASSLRGGRFAGELFF.

This clonotype has just a few counts. The rearrangement uses TRBV20-1 and TRBJ1-2; TRBD1 matches at 8 bases. Per the germline V gene, CDR1 is DFQATT and CDR2 is SNEGSKA (reference sequence). The trim removed 1 base at V and 3 bases at J, leaving 19 bases unmatched. The CDR3 is 19 residues long. Here the CDR3 DNA reads TGCAGTGCTAGAGCACCCTTAGCGGGACAGGCTCCCCTCGACTATGGCTACACCTTC. This translates into CSARAPLAGQAPLDYGYTF.

This clonotype was found a few times. An end of the junction differs from the germline gene, which may be a read error. This chain uses TRBV10-3 with TRBJ1-5; tentatively, D is TRBD1 (6 bases). The CDR3 covers 14 residues. In germline, CDR1 is ENHRY, CDR2 SYGVKD. CDR3: CASSGRGFHQPQHF. CDR3 DNA: TGTGCCAGCAGTGGGAGGGGGTTCCATCAGCCCCAGCATTTT.

On this clonotype: The junction does not match germline at one end; this may be a read error. CDR3 sequence reads: CASSLPGGPDTHGYTF. The CDR3 DNA is TGTGCCAGCAGCTTACCGGGAGGTCCCGATACCCATGGTTACACCTTC. V usage is TRBV7-8 and J usage is TRBJ1-2; unclear D gene. Per the germline V gene, CDR1 is SGHVS and CDR2 is FQNEAQ. CDR3 length: 16 residues.

To note about this clonotype: Being one base from a much bigger clone, this may be a read error. The V and J genes are TRBV7-2 and TRBJ2-1; the match to TRBD2 covers 7 bases. Losses at the gene ends were 1 base for V and 8 bases for J; bases not matched to a gene: 11. There are 16 residues in the CDR3. Germline-derived CDR1 and CDR2 are SGHTA and FQGNSA. CDR3 nucleotide sequence: TGTGCCAGCAGCTTAGAAAGAAGCGGGGAGAGGGATGAGCAGTTCTTC. Translated, it gives CASSLERSGERDEQFF.

For this clonotype: One junction end disagrees with the germline gene, perhaps due to a read error. The genes are TRBV7-7 and TRBJ2-3; D is ambiguous. Germline loops: CDR1 SSHAT, CDR2 FNYEAQ (reference sequence). The CDR3 has 14 amino acids. CDR3 loop: CSPRFRACTLKLSF. The CDR3 DNA reads TGTTCCCCTAGGTTCCGGGCTTGTACACTGAAGCTTTCTTTT.

The genes are TRBV14 and TRBJ2-3; the D gene could be TRBD1 or TRBD2 (6 bases each). V lost 0 bases to trimming and J lost 9 bases, with 16 bases between them. The CDR3 is 15 residues long. CDR1 and CDR2 (germline): SGHDN, FVKESK. CDR3 sequence reads: CASSQDLGGQQTQYF. The CDR3 DNA reads TGTGCCAGCAGCCAAGATCTCGGGGGCCAACAAACGCAGTATTTT.

The rearrangement links TRBV7-9 to TRBJ2-7, with D possibly TRBD2 on 6 matching bases. The ends were cut back, 3 bases at V and 4 bases at J, with 25 bases in the middle. The length of the CDR3 is 18 residues. Germline-derived CDR1 and CDR2 are SEHNR and FQNEAQ (reference sequence). The CDR3 spells CASSFHGGGTAYFYEQYV. For the CDR3, the DNA is TGTGCCAGCAGCTTTCATGGAGGAGGGACGGCCTATTTTTACGAGCAGTACGTC.

Ten or more counts support this clonotype. The CDR3 does not close with the conserved phenylalanine or tryptophan, likely indicating a read error. No DNA is shown, since the ends of the CDR3 on it are uncertain; the CDR3 is the one TCRdb lists. The V gene is TRBV9, the J gene TRBJ2-3; the table gives TRBD1 as D, unverified against the DNA. The CDR3 totals 13 residues, both ends included. CDR1 and CDR2 from the germline V gene are SGDLS and YYNGEE. The CDR3 is CASSVGTARNQPL.

V usage is TRBV10-3 and J usage is TRBJ1-6, with a tentative D call TRBD1 (6 bases). The length of the CDR3 is 13 residues. The germline V and J ends were trimmed by 5 bases and 10 bases, with 12 bases remaining between them. The germline CDR1 and CDR2 sequences are ENHRY and SYGVKD. The CDR3 is CAISQGRESPLHF. CDR3 bases: TGTGCCATCAGTCAGGGGAGAGAGTCACCCCTCCACTTT.

V usage is TRBV7-9 and J usage is TRBJ2-2; D might be TRBD1 or TRBD2, each matching 6 bases. The V end was cut by 5 bases, the J end by 6 bases, with 19 bases between. This CDR3 spans 16 amino acids. From germline, CDR1 is SEHNR and CDR2 FQNEAQ (reference sequence). The CDR3 nucleotides read TGTGCCAGCAGCATGAGGGGCGGGACATGCGCCGGGGAGCTGTTTTTT. It translates to CASSMRGGTCAGELFF.

The chain recombines TRBV7-2 with TRBJ1-2; a possible D gene is TRBD1 (5 bases). V was clipped by 3 bases and J by 10 bases, with 24 bases between them. Germline CDR1 is SGHTA and CDR2 is FQGNSA. CDR3 size: 16 residues. This CDR3 reads CASSFERDGPVHSYTF. The CDR3 bases are TGTGCCAGCAGCTTTGAGAGGGACGGGCCCGTACATTCCTACACCTTC.

This clonotype was recorded a few times. The conserved phenylalanine or tryptophan is not found at the CDR3 terminus, so this likely reflects a read error. The DNA is omitted, as the CDR3 cannot be located on it reliably, and the CDR3 follows TCRdb's listing. The V gene is TRBV9, the J gene TRBJ2-3; TRBD1, the D gene given by the table, was not confirmed from the DNA. Germline CDR1 SGDLS, CDR2 YYNGEE. The CDR3 region is 13 residues in length, termini included. The CDR3 sequence: CASGDAGTIQYFV.

The chain carries TRBV5-8 and TRBJ2-5; D may match TRBD1 or TRBD2 (5 bases each). Trimming cost V 2 bases and J 5 bases, with 16 bases left between them. The germline V gene has CDR1 SGHTS and CDR2 YDEGEE. The CDR3 is 15 residues long. CDR3 sequence (DNA): TGTGCCAGCAGCTTTTCTGGCACTTGGGGGGAGACCCAGTACTTC. Its protein is CASSFSGTWGETQYF.

About this clonotype: Compared with germline, one end of the junction differs, possibly owing to a read error. CDR3 coding DNA: TGTGCCAGCAGCCCCGGGGGGCCTGCGTACGTACGCTTT. This gives the protein CASSPGGPAYVRF. The V gene is TRBV7-2, the J gene TRBJ1-5; tentatively, D is TRBD1 (6 bases). The germline V gene encodes CDR1 SGHTA and CDR2 FQGNSA. This CDR3 contains 13 residues.

This chain links TRBV7-2 with TRBJ2-7; D might be TRBD1 (6 bases). CDR3 length equals 12 residues. Per the germline V gene, CDR1 is SGHTA and CDR2 is FQGNSA. The germline V and J ends were trimmed by 3 bases and 11 bases, with 14 bases remaining between them. The CDR3 sequence is CASSLGADVKYF. In DNA form, the CDR3 reads TGTGCCAGCAGCTTGGGGGCGGACGTGAAGTACTTC.

A word on this clonotype: The DNA is left out, because the CDR3 cannot be placed on it with certainty; the CDR3 is given as TCRdb lists it. The chain carries TRBV12-3 or TRBV12-4 and TRBJ1-1. The length of the CDR3 is 15 amino acids, counting both ends. Here the CDR3 reads CASSFRLQETQYFVF.

This chain uses TRBV9 with TRBJ1-2, with TRBD1 as a possible D gene (5 bases). The CDR3 sequence is 13 residues long. Germline V gene lookup returns CDR1 SGDLS and CDR2 YYNGEE. Trimming removed 3 bases at V and 7 bases at J, with 13 bases between. CDR3 in amino acids: CASSGGLGGGYTF. The DNA for the CDR3 is TGTGCCAGCAGCGGGGGCCTTGGAGGTGGCTACACCTTC.

As regards this clonotype: Since the CDR3 does not end with the conserved phenylalanine or tryptophan, this likely comes from a read error. Because the CDR3's place on the DNA is in doubt, the DNA is left out and the CDR3 is given as listed by TCRdb. The rearrangement joins TRBV7-9 to TRBJ2-1; TRBD2 was called by the table and not checked on the DNA. Germline loops: CDR1 SEHNR, CDR2 FQNEAQ (reference sequence). Both ends counted, the CDR3 spans 13 residues. CDR3 loop: CASSAVAGTQHFG.

Points on this clonotype: Mismatch with germline at one junction end may stem from a read error. V gene TRBV7-8 combines with J gene TRBJ2-3, with a possible D match to TRBD1 (6 bases). Germline CDR1 is SGHVS and CDR2 is FQNEAQ. The CDR3 contains 13 residues. The CDR3 DNA reads as TGTGCCAGCAGGGATGGGGGCGCGGATACGCAGTACTTT. Translated: CASRDGGADTQYF.

This chain connects TRBV5-1 to TRBJ2-3; perhaps D is TRBD1 or TRBD2 (5 bases each). Trimming left V 2 bases short and J 0 bases short, with 10 bases between. This CDR3 spans 15 amino acids. Per germline, CDR1 SGHRS and CDR2 YFSETQ. CDR3 amino acids: CASSFEGPSTDTQYF. The CDR3 nucleotides are TGCGCCAGCAGCTTCGAGGGACCTAGCACAGATACGCAGTATTTT.

As to this clonotype: Germline and junction disagree at one end, which may indicate a read error. This chain links TRBV2 with TRBJ2-3; D possibly matches TRBD1 or TRBD2 (6 bases each). This CDR3 region has 14 residues. CDR1 is SNHLY and CDR2 is FYNNEI in the germline V gene. CDR3 nucleotides: TGTGCCAGCAGGGAAGGGGGAGGTGCTGATCAGTATTTTTTT. Translation gives CASREGGGADQYFF.

The CDR3 nucleotides are TGTGCCAGCAGCTTACCGGGAGGTCGGGGTACGCAGTATCAGTTCTTC. Translation gives CASSLPGGRGTQYQFF. The rearrangement links TRBV7-8 to TRBJ2-1; 7 nucleotides line up with TRBD2. CDR3 size: 16 residues. Germline CDR1 SGHVS, CDR2 FQNEAQ. V lost 2 bases to trimming and J lost 13 bases; unmatched junction nucleotides: 17.

The chain joins TRBV7-9 to TRBJ1-1; TRBD1 might be the D (5 bases). Germline V gene sequence: CDR1 SEHNR, CDR2 FQNEAQ (reference sequence). This CDR3 contains 15 residues. V lost 2 bases, J lost 13 bases, and 23 bases lay in between. The CDR3 nucleotides are TGTGCCAGCAGCTTACAAAGAACCGGGGGGAGCGATGATTTCTTT. This gives the protein CASSLQRTGGSDDFF.